Presented here are 7 T cell receptor beta chains from one specimen sequenced in a study of cytomegalovirus exposure and HLA in healthy donors. With 60 Vbeta and 13 Jbeta primers, the PCR was carried out. Assay used: immunoSEQ multiplex PCR; TCRdb lists only in-frame clones, some missing. The sample has 110,000 to 150,000 clones, less than 10% seen once. Sample: PBMCs. These receptors originate from a male donor in good health and CMV-seronegative.

In its sample, this clone was seen a few times. This same CDR3 is encoded by further DNA sequences in the sample. The chain has TRBV6-5 and TRBJ2-1; 12 positions match TRBD2. This CDR3 has 15 amino acids. Germline V gives CDR1 MNHEY, CDR2 SVGAGI. The V and J ends lost 4 bases and 7 bases, in that order; junction bases with no gene match: 5. CDR3 amino acids: CASSSGLAGRNEQFF. In DNA form, the CDR3 reads TGTGCCAGCAGTTCCGGACTAGCGGGAAGGAATGAGCAGTTCTTC.

This clone showed up just a few times. The chain uses TRBV5-8 and TRBJ1-3; TRBD1 is a possible D gene (5 bases). This CDR3 contains 16 residues. Germline CDR1 and CDR2: SGHTS and YDEGEE. The V end lost 4 bases, the J end lost 1 base, and 15 bases lay between the germline ends. The CDR3 spells CASSPRSGHSGNTIYF. The CDR3 coding sequence is TGTGCCAGCAGCCCCCGATCAGGGCATTCTGGAAACACCATATATTTT.

This clone turned up a few times. The V gene is TRBV7-2, the J gene TRBJ2-7; 8 nucleotides agree with TRBD1. The junction had 8 bases not matched to a gene; V was cut back by 4 bases and J by 6 bases. CDR3 length equals 14 residues. CDR1 and CDR2 from the germline V gene are SGHTA and FQGNSA. CDR3 DNA sequence: TGTGCCAGCAGCTATAACCAGGGGGCTGGCGAGCAGTACTTC. It is translated as CASSYNQGAGEQYF.

The V and J genes are TRBV4-1 and TRBJ1-4; 8 bases are a match to TRBD1. The V and J ends lost 4 bases and 3 bases, in that order; junction bases with no gene match: 7. The CDR3 is made up of 16 amino acids. CDR1 and CDR2 (germline): MGHRA, YSYEKL. The CDR3: CASSPLQGAPNEKLFF. The DNA for the CDR3 is TGCGCCAGCAGCCCGTTGCAGGGGGCGCCTAATGAAAAACTGTTTTTT.

The rearrangement links TRBV6-1 to TRBJ2-1; possible D gene TRBD1, 6 bases. This CDR3 is 15 amino acids long. CDR1 and CDR2 from the germline V gene are MNHNS and SASEGT. The V and J ends lost 6 bases and 1 base respectively, with 13 bases between them. Written as DNA, the CDR3 is TGTGCCAGCAGACATGAACAGGGATCCTACAATGAGCAGTTCTTC. This gives the protein CASRHEQGSYNEQFF.

The rearrangement uses TRBV2 and TRBJ2-3, with TRBD2 identical over 9 bases. V dropped 1 base and J dropped 4; count of bases not matched to a gene: 3. Germline V CDR1 and CDR2: SNHLY, FYNNEI. The CDR3 runs to 15 residues. CDR3: CASSEGRGGADTQYF. The CDR3 DNA is TGTGCCAGCAGTGAAGGGCGGGGGGGCGCAGATACGCAGTATTTT.

The rearrangement links TRBV19 to TRBJ2-6; TRBD1 is a possible D gene (5 bases). The CDR3 runs to 15 residues. The ends were cut back, 5 bases at V and 1 base at J, with 9 bases in the middle. Germline V CDR1 and CDR2: LNHDA, SQIVND (reference sequence). Written as DNA, the CDR3 is TGTGCCAGTAGTCCGCAGGGTTCTGGGGCCAACGTCCTGACTTTC. Its translation: CASSPQGSGANVLTF. The complete variable domain, with remaining parts taken from reference TRBV19 and TRBJ2-6, reads DGGITQSPKYLFRKEGQNVTLSCEQNLNHDAMYWYRQDPGQGLRLIYYSQIVNDFQKGDIAEGYSVSREKKESFPLTVTSAQKNPTAFYLCASSPQGSGANVLTFGAGSRLTVL.